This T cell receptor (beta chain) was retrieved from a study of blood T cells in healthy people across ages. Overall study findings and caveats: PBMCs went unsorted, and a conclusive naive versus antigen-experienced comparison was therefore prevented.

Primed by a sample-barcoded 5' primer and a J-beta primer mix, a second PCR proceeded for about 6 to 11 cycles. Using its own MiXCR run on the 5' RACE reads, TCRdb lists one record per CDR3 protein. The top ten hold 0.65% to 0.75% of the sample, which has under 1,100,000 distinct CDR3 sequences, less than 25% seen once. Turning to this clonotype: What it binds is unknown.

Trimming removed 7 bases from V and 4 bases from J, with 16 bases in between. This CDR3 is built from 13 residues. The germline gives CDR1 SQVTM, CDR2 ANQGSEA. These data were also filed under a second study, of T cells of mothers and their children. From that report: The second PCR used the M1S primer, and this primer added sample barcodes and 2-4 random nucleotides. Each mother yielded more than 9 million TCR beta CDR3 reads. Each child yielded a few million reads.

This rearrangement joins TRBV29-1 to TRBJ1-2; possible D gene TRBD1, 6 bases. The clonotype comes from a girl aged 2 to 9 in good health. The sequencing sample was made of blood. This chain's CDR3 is CSAVRTDVYGYTF. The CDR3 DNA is TGCAGCGCCGTGAGGACAGATGTCTATGGCTACACCTTC.